One and the same sample provided the 25 T cell receptor beta chains below, sequenced in a study of T cell repertoires in cytomegalovirus infection. TCRdb fed the reads into MiXCR, producing one record per CDR3 protein. The sample records about 190,000 distinct CDR3 sequences, nearly 9.5% being singletons. The sequencing sample was made of PBMCs. These receptors were collected from a human donor in good health (CMV status not recorded). Some clones in this sample may be carry-over from other donors' samples.

The chain couples TRBV15 to TRBJ2-1, with 8 bases aligning to TRBD2. After removal of 2 bases from V and 7 bases from J, the junction contained 7 bases not matched to a gene. The CDR3 runs to 15 residues. Germline V gives CDR1 LNHNV, CDR2 YYDKDF (reference sequence). The CDR3 nucleotides read TGTGCCACCAGCAGAAGAGCGGGAGTGGGAAATGAGCAGTTCTTC. Its protein product is CATSRRAGVGNEQFF.

The rearrangement links TRBV7-2 to TRBJ1-3; 8 bases agree with TRBD1. Per the germline V gene, CDR1 is SGHTA and CDR2 is FQGNSA. This CDR3 spans 16 amino acids. V trimming: 5 bases; J trimming: 2 bases; junction bases outside the gene matches: 8. The CDR3 region is CASSPLQGAAGNTIYF. CDR3 nucleotides: TGTGCCAGCAGCCCCCTCCAGGGGGCGGCTGGAAACACCATATATTTT.

V gene TRBV6-2 or TRBV6-3 combines with J gene TRBJ2-7; possibly TRBD1 for D (5 bases). This CDR3 is built from 14 residues. With 6 bases removed from V and 4 bases from J, the gap between germline ends came to 16 bases. Germline assignment: CDR1 MNHEY and CDR2 SVGEGT. The CDR3 reads CASRGTGRGYEQYF. In nucleotides, the CDR3 is TGTGCCAGCAGGGGAACAGGTCGCGGTTACGAGCAGTACTTC.

This clonotype has ten or more counts. The chain carries TRBV11-3 and TRBJ2-1, with TRBD2 matching over 8 bases. The CDR3 has 15 residues. Germline V gene lookup returns CDR1 SGHNT and CDR2 YENEEA. J lost 2 bases, V lost 4 bases, and 4 bases had no gene match. CDR3 in DNA: TGTGCCAGCAGCTCGACTAGCGAGCCCTACAATGAGCAGTTCTTC. Translating gives CASSSTSEPYNEQFF. The entire variable domain, with the rest obtained from reference TRBV11-3 and TRBJ2-1, is as follows: EAGVVQSPRYKIIEKKQPVAFWCNPISGHNTLYWYLQNLGQGPELLIRYENEEAVDDSQLPKDRFSAERLKGVDSTLKIQPAELGDSAVYLCASSSTSEPYNEQFFGPGTRLTVL.

This clonotype was recorded at least ten times. This chain links TRBV4-2 with TRBJ1-1, with a weak D call TRBD1 (5 bases). The V gene's germline CDR1 is LGHNA and CDR2 YNFKEQ. The CDR3 spans 13 residues. With 3 bases removed from V and 6 bases from J, the gap between germline ends came to 11 bases. The CDR3 DNA reads TGTGCCAGCAGCCACGCTCAGGGCGCTGAAGCTTTCTTT. The encoded protein is CASSHAQGAEAFF.

This clonotype was found many times. The rearrangement links TRBV6-2 or TRBV6-3 to TRBJ1-1; D is ambiguous. Trimming left V 0 bases short and J 0 bases short, with 11 bases between. The CDR3 covers 16 residues. Germline V gene sequence: CDR1 MNHEY, CDR2 SVGEGT. Written as DNA, the CDR3 is TGTGCCAGCAGTTACTCGATGGCGAGAGTGAACACTGAAGCTTTCTTT. Its protein product is CASSYSMARVNTEAFF.

This clonotype was seen a few times. This chain links TRBV5-1 with TRBJ2-7; no clear D gene. This CDR3 region has 17 residues. Trimming removed 3 bases from V and 0 bases from J, with 19 bases in between. Germline V gene data show CDR1 as SGHRS and CDR2 as YFSETQ. The CDR3 DNA is TGCGCCAGCAGCTCCGGTTTAAGACCGTCGGGCTCCTACGAGCAGTACTTC. It yields the protein CASSSGLRPSGSYEQYF.

Here the CDR3 reads CASSFPGSYEQYF. The CDR3 bases are TGTGCCAGCAGTTTCCCGGGAAGCTACGAGCAGTACTTC. This chain connects TRBV6-2 or TRBV6-3 to TRBJ2-7, with D maybe TRBD2 (5 bases). Germline values: CDR1 MNHEY, CDR2 SVGEGT. V gave up 4 bases and J gave up 3 bases, with 10 bases separating them. CDR3 length: 13 residues.

This clonotype was observed at least ten times. The chain carries TRBV7-2 and TRBJ1-2; D may be TRBD1 (5 bases). V lost 3 bases, J lost 6 bases, and 8 bases lay in between. The CDR3 is 12 residues long. Looked up from germline, CDR1 is SGHTA and CDR2 is FQGNSA. Written as DNA, the CDR3 is TGTGCCAGCAGCTTTGACAGAGATGGCTACACCTTC. Its translation is CASSFDRDGYTF.

A few counts support this clonotype. The gene calls are TRBV20-1 and TRBJ1-5, with D uncertain. With 3 bases removed from V and 2 bases from J, the gap between germline ends came to 8 bases. CDR3 length: 13 amino acids. Germline V gene lookup returns CDR1 DFQATT and CDR2 SNEGSKA (reference sequence). The chain's CDR3 is CSASRGGNQPQHF. The CDR3 DNA reads as TGCAGTGCTAGTCGGGGTGGCAATCAGCCCCAGCATTTT.

The gene calls are TRBV19 and TRBJ2-3; 8 positions agree with TRBD2. CDR1 and CDR2 (germline): LNHDA, SQIVND (reference sequence). After removal of 5 bases from V and 7 bases from J, the junction contained 17 bases not matched to a gene. This CDR3 spans 17 amino acids. CDR3 in amino acids: CASSPPRSAGGWNTQYF. CDR3 nucleotide sequence: TGTGCCAGTAGTCCGCCGCGTTCGGCGGGGGGATGGAATACGCAGTATTTT. The full variable domain, its missing parts supplied by reference TRBV19 and TRBJ2-3, is DGGITQSPKYLFRKEGQNVTLSCEQNLNHDAMYWYRQDPGQGLRLIYYSQIVNDFQKGDIAEGYSVSREKKESFPLTVTSAQKNPTAFYLCASSPPRSAGGWNTQYFGPGTRLTVL.

This clonotype occurred many times. The J gene is TRBJ2-1, the V gene TRBV5-6; D is ambiguous. Germline lookup yields CDR1 SGHDT and CDR2 YYEEEE. This CDR3 spans 15 amino acids. The ends were cut back, 3 bases at V and 4 bases at J, with 14 bases in the middle. The CDR3 DNA reads TGTGCCAGCAGCTACAAAGAACCGCTTTACAATGAGCAGTTCTTC. This gives the protein CASSYKEPLYNEQFF.

The rearrangement uses TRBV27 and TRBJ2-5, with D possibly matching TRBD1 (7 bases). Germline V lookup: CDR1 MNHEY, CDR2 SMNVEV (reference sequence). The V end lost 7 bases, the J end lost 0 bases, and 12 bases lay between the germline ends. CDR3 size: 14 residues. DNA for the CDR3: TGTGCCAGCAAACCAGGGGGGTACCAAGAGACCCAGTACTTC. It is translated as CASKPGGYQETQYF.

The chain is built from TRBV7-6 and TRBJ1-5, with 7 bases fitting TRBD1. This CDR3 spans 16 amino acids. Germline-derived CDR1 and CDR2 are SGHVS and FNYEAQ. V was clipped by 5 bases and J by 6 bases; unmatched bases: 13. Written as DNA, the CDR3 is TGTGCCAGCAGCCCAAACGACAGGGTACTTAGTCAGCCCCAGCATTTT. It yields the protein CASSPNDRVLSQPQHF. Filled out from reference TRBV7-6 and TRBJ1-5, the complete variable domain reads GAGVSQSPRYKVTKRGQDVALRCDPISGHVSLYWYRQALGQGPEFLTYFNYEAQQDKSGLPNDRFSAERPEGSISTLTIQRTEQRDSAMYRCASSPNDRVLSQPQHFGDGTRLSIL.

The V gene is TRBV5-4, the J gene TRBJ2-5; 8 nucleotides agree with TRBD1. The CDR3 is 15 amino acids. Trimming cost V 5 bases and J 4 bases; bases outside gene matches: 10. Germline CDR1 reads SGHNT; CDR2 reads YYREEE (reference sequence). CDR3 loop: CASSFRGQGGETQYF. The CDR3 nucleotides read TGTGCCAGCAGTTTCCGAGGACAGGGCGGAGAGACCCAGTACTTC.

The J gene is TRBJ2-7, the V gene TRBV28; D is uncertain. The V and J ends lost 3 bases and 5 bases respectively, with 8 bases between them. Germline V gene sequence: CDR1 MDHEN, CDR2 SYDVKM. This CDR3 is built from 12 residues. CDR3 region: CASSFRTHEQYF. In DNA form, the CDR3 reads TGTGCCAGCAGTTTCAGGACCCACGAGCAGTACTTC.

There are many counts of this clonotype. The chain combines TRBV6-2 or TRBV6-3 with TRBJ2-6; TRBD1 agrees at 8 bases. Germline values: CDR1 MNHEY, CDR2 SVGEGT. There are 13 residues in the CDR3. V was clipped by 6 bases and J by 7 bases; unmatched bases: 2. The CDR3 region has the DNA TGTGCCAGCAGAACAGGGGGAGCCAACGTCCTGACTTTC. Translated, it gives CASRTGGANVLTF.

In regard to this clonotype: The junction departs from the called germline gene at one end, perhaps through a read error. The chain links TRBV29-1 to TRBJ2-1; a weak D match, TRBD1 (5 bases). Germline lookup yields CDR1 SQVTM and CDR2 ANQGSEA. The CDR3 spans 13 residues. The CDR3 loop reads CSVLIPQGNQQFF. The CDR3 bases are TGCAGCGTTCTGATCCCGCAGGGCAATCAGCAGTTCTTC.

This clonotype was observed at least ten times. V gene TRBV7-2 combines with J gene TRBJ1-2, with unresolved D. V dropped 5 bases and J dropped 8 bases, with 18 bases sitting between them. This CDR3 has 14 amino acids. From germline, CDR1 is SGHTA and CDR2 FQGNSA. The CDR3 here is CASSLSYGERGYTF. As DNA, the CDR3 is TGTGCCAGCAGCCTCTCGTATGGGGAAAGGGGCTACACCTTC.

The V and J genes are TRBV18 and TRBJ1-1; D not resolved. This CDR3 has 12 amino acids. V was pared by 5 bases and J by 5 bases, with 9 bases between. Germline V CDR1 and CDR2: KGHSH, LQKENI. For the CDR3, the DNA is TGTGCCAGCTCAACCGAAGGGACTGAAGCTTTCTTT. Translation gives CASSTEGTEAFF.

In its sample, this clonotype was seen a few times. The rearrangement uses TRBV20-1 and TRBJ1-5, with a weak D call TRBD1 (5 bases). Trimming shortened V by 6 bases and J by 1 base, and 10 bases separated the two germline ends. CDR1 and CDR2 from the germline V gene are DFQATT and SNEGSKA (reference sequence). This CDR3 comprises 13 residues. The CDR3 is CSAEEGSNQPQHF. Written as DNA, the CDR3 is TGCAGTGCCGAGGAGGGGAGCAATCAGCCCCAGCATTTT.

This chain uses TRBV12-3 or TRBV12-4 with TRBJ2-6; 7 nucleotides align to TRBD2. The CDR3 consists of 18 residues. The trim removed 4 bases at V and 0 bases at J, leaving 9 bases unmatched. CDR3 in amino acids: CASSSPWGGSSGANVLTF. The CDR3 DNA reads as TGTGCCAGCAGTTCCCCGTGGGGGGGGAGCTCTGGGGCCAACGTCCTGACTTTC.

The chain is built from TRBV20-1 and TRBJ2-3; D unclear. V shed 0 bases and J shed 7 bases, with 5 bases lying between them. CDR3 length equals 11 residues. Germline V gene sequence: CDR1 DFQATT, CDR2 SNEGSKA (reference sequence). Here the CDR3 reads CSARDRNTQYF. The CDR3 coding sequence is TGCAGTGCTAGAGATCGGAATACGCAGTATTTT.

This clonotype was detected ten times or more. The chain employs TRBV6-2 or TRBV6-3 and TRBJ1-3; possibly TRBD1 for D (5 bases). The CDR3 runs to 18 residues. Germline CDR1 is MNHEY and CDR2 is SVGEGT. V lost 9 bases and J 2 bases, leaving 26 bases between the germline ends. Here the CDR3 DNA reads TGTGCCAGAGAGACACAACCGACAGAGACGAAAACTGGAAACACCATATATTTT. Residues: CARETQPTETKTGNTIYF.

The sample holds a few counts of this clonotype. DNA for the CDR3: TGTGCCAGCAGCCGACAGGGCAGGAACTATGGCTACACCTTC. As protein: CASSRQGRNYGYTF. The chain couples TRBV5-6 to TRBJ1-2, with 7 bases aligning to TRBD1. Trimming cost V 4 bases and J 2 bases; bases outside gene matches: 5. Germline V gives CDR1 SGHDT, CDR2 YYEEEE. CDR3 size: 14 residues.